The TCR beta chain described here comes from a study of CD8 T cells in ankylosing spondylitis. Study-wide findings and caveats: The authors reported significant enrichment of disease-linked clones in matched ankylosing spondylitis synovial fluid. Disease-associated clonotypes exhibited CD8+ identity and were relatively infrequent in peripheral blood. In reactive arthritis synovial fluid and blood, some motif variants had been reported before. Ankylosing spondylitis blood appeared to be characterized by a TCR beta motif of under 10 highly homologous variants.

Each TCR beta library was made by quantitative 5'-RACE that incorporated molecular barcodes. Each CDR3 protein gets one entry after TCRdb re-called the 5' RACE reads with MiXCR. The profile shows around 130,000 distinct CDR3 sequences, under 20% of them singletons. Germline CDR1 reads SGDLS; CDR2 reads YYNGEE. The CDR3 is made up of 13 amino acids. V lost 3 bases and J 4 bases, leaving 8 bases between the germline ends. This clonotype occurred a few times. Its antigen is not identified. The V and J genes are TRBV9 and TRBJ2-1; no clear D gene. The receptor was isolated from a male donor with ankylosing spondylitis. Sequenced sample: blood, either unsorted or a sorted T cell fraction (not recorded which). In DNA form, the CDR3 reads TGTGCCAGCAGCGGAACCCTTTACAATGAGCAGTTCTTC. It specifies CASSGTLYNEQFF.